This T cell receptor beta chain was sequenced in a study of technical replicates of blood from a handful of donors. Profiling relied on immunoSEQ multiplex PCR, and the TCRdb table lists in-frame clones only, not all of them. The sample has some 90,000 clones; 85% to 95% are singletons. There are 16 residues in the CDR3. Per germline, CDR1 SGHNT and CDR2 YENEEA. Trimming removed 5 bases from V and 7 bases from J, with 23 bases in between. The sequencing sample was made of T cells isolated from PBMCs. V gene TRBV11-3 combines with J gene TRBJ1-1; weak D call: TRBD1 (5 bases). This TCR came from a human donor in good health. CDR3 DNA sequence: TGTGCCAGCAGCCCTAGCGGCCTCAGGGATTTCGGTGAAGCTTTCTTT. Its translation is CASSPSGLRDFGEAFF. Supplemented by reference TRBV11-3 and TRBJ1-1, the full variable domain reads EAGVVQSPRYKIIEKKQPVAFWCNPISGHNTLYWYLQNLGQGPELLIRYENEEAVDDSQLPKDRFSAERLKGVDSTLKIQPAELGDSAVYLCASSPSGLRDFGEAFFGQGTRLTVV.